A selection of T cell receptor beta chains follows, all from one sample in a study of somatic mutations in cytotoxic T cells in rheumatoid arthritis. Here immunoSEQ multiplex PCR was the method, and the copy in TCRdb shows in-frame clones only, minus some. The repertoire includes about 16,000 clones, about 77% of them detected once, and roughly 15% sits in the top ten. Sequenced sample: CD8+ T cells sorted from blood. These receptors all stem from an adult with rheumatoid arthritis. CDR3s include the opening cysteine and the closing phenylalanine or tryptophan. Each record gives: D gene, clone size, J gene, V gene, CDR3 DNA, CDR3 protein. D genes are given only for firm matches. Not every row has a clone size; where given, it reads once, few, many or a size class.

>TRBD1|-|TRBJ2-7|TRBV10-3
TGTGCCATCAAAACAGGGGAAGCCGGGCAGTACTTC
CAIKTGEAGQYF
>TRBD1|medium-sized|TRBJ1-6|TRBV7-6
TGTGCCAGCAGCTCGACAGGGGGTGATTCACCCCTCCACTTT
CASSSTGGDSPLHF
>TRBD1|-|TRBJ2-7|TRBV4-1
TGCGCCAGCAGCCAAGTAACAGGGGGCGCGTACGAGCAGTACTTC
CASSQVTGGAYEQYF
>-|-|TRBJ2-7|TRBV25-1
TGTGCCAGCAGTGACTTATCCTACGAGCAGTACTTC
CASSDLSYEQYF
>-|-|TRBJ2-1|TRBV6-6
TGTGCCACGAAAGCTGGGGCTAATGAGCAGTTCTTC
CATKAGANEQFF
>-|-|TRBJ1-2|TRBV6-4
TGTGCCAGCACCGGAGAAGTAGGGCACTATGGCTACACCTTC
CASTGEVGHYGYTF
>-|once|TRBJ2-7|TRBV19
TGTGCCAGTAGTATCATGGGACCCGACGTCGTTCCCTACGAGCAGTACTTC
CASSIMGPDVVPYEQYF
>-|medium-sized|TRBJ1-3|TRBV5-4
TGTGCCAGCAGCTTGGGAGCAGGGCCTGGAAACACCATATATTTT
CASSLGAGPGNTIYF
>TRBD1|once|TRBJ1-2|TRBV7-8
TGTGCCAGCAGCTTAGACCCCGGGACAGGGAGTCCCAACTATGGCTACACCTTC
CASSLDPGTGSPNYGYTF
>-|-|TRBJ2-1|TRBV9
TGTGCCAGCAGCCCCGGGGGCCGTGGGTCAAGCTCCTACAATGAGCAGTTCTTC
CASSPGGRGSSSYNEQFF
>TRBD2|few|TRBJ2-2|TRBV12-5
TGTGCTAGTGGTTCAGATAGCGGGGGGGCCATCGGGGAGCTGTTTTTT
CASGSDSGGAIGELFF
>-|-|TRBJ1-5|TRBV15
TGTGCCACCAGCAGAGATTGGGGAAATCAGCCCCAGCATTTT
CATSRDWGNQPQHF
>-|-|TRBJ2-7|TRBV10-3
TGTGCCATCAGTGAGTCGGTAGGGGGTTCCACCTACGAGCAGTACTTC
CAISESVGGSTYEQYF
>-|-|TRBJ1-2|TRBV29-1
TGCAGCGTTCAGGCGAAGGACGCATATGGCTACACCTTC
CSVQAKDAYGYTF
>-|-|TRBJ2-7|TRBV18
TGTGCCAGCTCATCTCCGGAGGGGACAGAGAGACCTAGGCAGTACTTC
CASSSPEGTERPRQYF
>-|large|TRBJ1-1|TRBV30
TGTGCCTGGGTGGTAAACACTGAAGCTTTCTTT
CAWVVNTEAFF
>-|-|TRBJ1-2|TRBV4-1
TGCGCCAGCAGCCAAGAAAGGAGGGATCCTAACTATGGCTACACCTTC
CASSQERRDPNYGYTF
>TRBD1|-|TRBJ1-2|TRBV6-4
TGTGCCAGCAGTGACACCGGGGACAGGGGGTTCGGTGGCTACACCTTC
CASSDTGDRGFGGYTF
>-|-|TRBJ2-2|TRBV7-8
TGTGCCAGCAGCTTAATTGCAGGGTCGACCGGGGAGCTGTTTTTT
CASSLIAGSTGELFF
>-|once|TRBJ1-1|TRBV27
TGTGCCAGCAGTTACCAACAGGGGAACACTGAAGCTTTCTTT
CASSYQQGNTEAFF
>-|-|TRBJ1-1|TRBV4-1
TGCGCCAGCAGCCACGAACAGGATCTGAACACTGAAGCTTTCTTT
CASSHEQDLNTEAFF
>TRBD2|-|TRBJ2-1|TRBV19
TGTGCCAGTATGATTAGCGGGGGGCCCAATGAGCAGTTCTTC
CASMISGGPNEQFF
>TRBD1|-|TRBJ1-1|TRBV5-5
TGTGCCAGCAGCACAGGGGGTATGGGGGGGTCCATCTTT
CASSTGGMGGSIF
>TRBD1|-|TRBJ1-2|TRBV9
TGTGCCAGCAGCGTAGGGACAGGGGGGAAAAATGGCTACACCTTC
CASSVGTGGKNGYTF
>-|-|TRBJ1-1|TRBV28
TGTGCCAGCAGGTCTGGCGGAACTGAAGCTTTCTTT
CASRSGGTEAFF
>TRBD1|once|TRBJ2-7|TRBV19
TGTGCCAGTAGTGCCTACTCGACAGGGGATCAGTACTTC
CASSAYSTGDQYF
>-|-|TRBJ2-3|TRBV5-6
TGTGCCAGCAGCTTGGCCGGTCATCAGAGCCCGACAGATACGCAGTATTTT
CASSLAGHQSPTDTQYF
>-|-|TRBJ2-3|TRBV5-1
TGCGCCAGCAGCTTCTTTGCGGGCGCGACAGATACGCAGTATTTT
CASSFFAGATDTQYF
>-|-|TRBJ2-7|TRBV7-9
TGTGCCAGCAGCCAACCGGGACACTCCTACGAGCAGTACTTC
CASSQPGHSYEQYF
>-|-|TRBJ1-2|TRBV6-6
TGTGCCAGCAGTTACGGGCGGTTGGATGGCTACACCTTC
CASSYGRLDGYTF
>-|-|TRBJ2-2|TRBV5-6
TGTGCCAGCAGCTTGGCCCAGATTTACACCGGGGAGCTGTTTTTT
CASSLAQIYTGELFF
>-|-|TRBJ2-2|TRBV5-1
TGCGCCAGCAGCCCCCACACCGGGGAGCTGTTTTTT
CASSPHTGELFF
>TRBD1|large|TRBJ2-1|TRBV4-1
TGCGCCAGCAGCTTCCGGGACAGGGGCAATGAGCAGTTCTTC
CASSFRDRGNEQFF
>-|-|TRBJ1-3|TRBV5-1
TGCGCCAGCAGCTTGTTGGGCGAAGGAAACACCATATATTTT
CASSLLGEGNTIYF
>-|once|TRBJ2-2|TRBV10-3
TGTGCCATCAGTGAGTATCAGAACACCGGGGAGCTGTTTTTT
CAISEYQNTGELFF
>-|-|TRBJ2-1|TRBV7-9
TGTGCCAGCAGCCTTCCTGTATACAATGAGCAGTTCTTC
CASSLPVYNEQFF
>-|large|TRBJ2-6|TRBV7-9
TGTGCCAGCAGTTCCCCGGGACAAATAACAGACAACGTCCTGACTTTC
CASSSPGQITDNVLTF
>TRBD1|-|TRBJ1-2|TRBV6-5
TGTGCCAGCAGTTCACAGGGGAGCCCAGGCTACACCTTC
CASSSQGSPGYTF
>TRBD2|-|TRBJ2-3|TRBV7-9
TGTGCCAGCAGGGACCTGGCTACTAGCGGGACGGGGGGCACAGATACGCAGTATTTT
CASRDLATSGTGGTDTQYF
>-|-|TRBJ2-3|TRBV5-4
TGTGCCAGCAGCTTGGAACAGGGAGCAGATACGCAGTATTTT
CASSLEQGADTQYF
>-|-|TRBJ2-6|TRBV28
TGTGCCAGCAGTTCCAAGGACGGGTACTACTCTGGGGCCAACGTCCTGACTTTC
CASSSKDGYYSGANVLTF
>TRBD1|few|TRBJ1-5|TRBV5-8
TGTGCCAGCAGCTTCAGACAGGGGAGTCAGCCCCAGCATTTT
CASSFRQGSQPQHF
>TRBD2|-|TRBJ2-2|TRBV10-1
TGCGCCAGCAGTTCAAGCGGGGGGAACACCGGGGAGCTGTTTTTT
CASSSSGGNTGELFF